Below, one TCR beta chain is given with its context. Which antigen it targets is not known. Base qualities are not recorded, but no much larger clone differs from it by a single base. The source of the sample is a study of human T cells and chemical hapten exposure listed by TCRdb under 2021. Regarding the study in general: For sensitization, 2% DPC in acetone was applied to a 2 cm by 2 cm area of upper inner arm skin. Patients additionally received weekly therapeutic DPC doses to the scalp throughout the approximately 25-week study period. Patch testing was performed on the upper back with Finn chambers containing 0.01% DPC, and the patch tests were scored after 6 days according to International Contact Dermatitis Research Group standards. Most of the patients in the cohort were female, and the cohort covered alopecia areata with under or over 50% scalp involvement, alopecia totalis and alopecia universalis. Libraries were pooled for sequencing, and variation in per-sample TCR yields was attributed mainly to small differences in library volumes within the pool. This study followed changes in the peripheral blood TCR repertoire in vivo during primary and secondary sensitization of alopecia patients to the hapten diphenylcyclopropenone (DPC). Patient blood was sampled pre-sensitization (week 0) and at 2, 6 and about 24 weeks after DPC sensitization. Twenty-nine alopecia patients gave blood for TCR sequencing at one to four time points (pre-sensitization, 2, 6 and 24 weeks).

Overall study results and their limits: After repeated subsampling, changes were observed in the strength of the expansion versus patch-test correlation and in the threshold at which the correlation became significant. DPC sensitization did not change how many TCRs were above 1 in 1000 frequency, and no evidence was found of alterations in global repertoire structure. Expanded TCRs formed significantly more large CDR3 similarity clusters than pre-sensitization or healthy control sets, consistent with antigen-driven responses. Because all patients had alopecia, a presumed autoimmune disease, the immune response of the patients might differ from that of healthy individuals. Patch test score correlated positively with the number of PT1 expanded TCRs, reaching significance at thresholds 8, 16 and 32 but not at 4.

The time point label here, explained by the study, means: patch test 1, 2 weeks after DPC sensitization. According to the study, the label for this sample's treatment or condition signals: therapeutic diphenylcyclopropenone sensitization with weekly scalp DPC. At every patch-test visit, the blood draw took place before the patch test was put on. Patients were considered eligible if aged 18 to 70, diagnosed with alopecia and deemed suitable for DPC therapy, and patients were excluded if pregnant. Total RNA was isolated from unfractionated whole blood collected in Tempus Blood RNA tubes. Deletion took 0 bases off V and 10 bases off J, with a span of 18 bases between the germline ends. The CDR3 holds 15 amino acids from the cysteine to the phenylalanine. The DNA shown is the 45-base CDR3, in frame from base 1. CDR1 and CDR2 (LNHNV, YYDKDF) derive from the germline V gene (reference sequence). Library method: RACE. Sequencing instrument: NextSeq 500. During library preparation, unique molecular identifiers were attached to individual cDNA molecules so that TCRs could be counted quantitatively and reproducibly. Each blood RNA sample was used to sequence both TCR alpha and TCR beta chains. On the authors' methods: A median of around 100,000 TCRs per sample was observed, with a range of about 20,000 to 750,000. V, J and CDR3 annotation of the TCR reads was performed with the Decombinator software suite. For PS versus PT1 abundance plots, all samples were subsampled to the same number of TCRs (28,000). TCRs were defined as expanded if absent before sensitization and observed at least eight times at the 2-week time point. TCRdb reran the public reads through fastp at Q25 and MiXCR, keeping productive beta chains. Identical CDR3 proteins give one entry, which carries the most common genes and DNA. The authors' filters were not applied to this entry. The sample contains around 300,000 distinct CDR3 sequences, roughly 6.9% of them found a single time. The ten largest clones take up around 8.4% of the sample.

The sequenced sample was whole blood, obtained in connection with sensitization to the hapten diphenylcyclopropenone (DPC). This receptor was taken from a woman younger than 30 with alopecia areata. Some clones in this sample may be carry-over from other donors' samples. The chain was built from TRBV15 and TRBJ1-1; the D gene cannot be resolved reliably. The nucleotide sequence is given as TGTGCCACCAGCAGAGATGGACGTCTGCCCGAGGCAGCTTTCTTT. It encodes CATSRDGRLPEAAFF.